These 3 T cell receptor beta chains share one sample of origin, sequenced in a study of T cells in Graves' hyperthyroidism and ophthalmopathy. The CDR3 regions of TCR beta were amplified from RNA transcripts. TCR CDR3 underwent first-round RT-PCR with the HTBI primer set. MiXCR, applied by TCRdb to the multiplex PCR reads, yields one record per CDR3 protein. The sample carries about 370,000 distinct CDR3 sequences, 13% to 15% recorded once. What was sequenced was blood. All receptors come from a woman aged 55 to 70 with Graves' ophthalmopathy.

This clonotype was observed many times. V gene TRBV5-1 combines with J gene TRBJ2-1; 9 bases agree with TRBD1. Germline V gene data show CDR1 as SGHRS and CDR2 as YFSETQ. The CDR3 is 15 amino acids. The trim removed 1 base at V and 7 bases at J, leaving 6 bases unmatched. CDR3 region: CASSLTGGRRNEQFF. In DNA form, the CDR3 reads TGCGCCAGCAGCTTGACAGGGGGCCGTAGGAATGAGCAGTTCTTC.

The sample holds a few counts of this clonotype. The genes are TRBV19 and TRBJ1-1, with a possible D match to TRBD1 (6 bases). This CDR3 is built from 16 residues. V shed 5 bases and J shed 5 bases, with 21 bases lying between them. Germline values: CDR1 LNHDA, CDR2 SQIVND (reference sequence). The CDR3 nucleotides are TGTGCCAGTAGTGGCCGGGGTTCTACTAGGGGGACTGAAGCTTTCTTT. It is translated as CASSGRGSTRGTEAFF.

This chain uses TRBV29-1 with TRBJ1-1; 11 nucleotides match TRBD1. The CDR3 covers 13 residues. Germline V lookup: CDR1 SQVTM, CDR2 ANQGSEA. J was trimmed by 11 bases and V by 7 bases; bases with no gene match: 12. CDR3 DNA sequence: TGCAGCGCCCGGGAGGGACAGGGGGATTCGGCTTTCTTT. This gives the protein CSAREGQGDSAFF.